This T cell receptor (beta chain) was identified during a study of T-cell reconstitution after alpha-beta-depleted transplantation in children. General study results and limits: Recipient T cells and thymic progenitors that survived were the source of the high TCRbeta diversity seen at day 60 in some patients. Newly made T cells mostly supplied T-cell counts and diversity one year after transplant. In patients about two months after transplant, alpha-beta T cells reportedly arose from several hundred expanded graft clones.

Comment on this clonotype: Its antigen is as yet unknown.

Unique molecular identifiers tagged the TCRbeta library. One entry per CDR3 protein results from TCRdb running MiXCR on the PCR reads. The sample records some 600,000 distinct CDR3 sequences, 10% to 15% being singletons. Germline CDR1 is MNHNS and CDR2 is SASEGT. V lost 8 bases, J lost 0 bases, and 8 bases stayed unmatched. This CDR3 comprises 15 residues. The V gene is TRBV6-1, the J gene TRBJ2-7; TRBD2 aligns across 9 bases. The TCR comes from a male patient between 5 and 17 years old who had a stem cell transplant for acute myeloid leukemia, so the T cells may come from the graft donor. Sequences were derived from PBMCs, mostly from graft donor cells, sampled 360 days after TCRalphabeta/CD19-depleted stem cell transplant. The CDR3, as DNA: TGTGCCAGCTCGACTAGCGGCGAGAGCTCCTACGAGCAGTACTTC. Translating gives CASSTSGESSYEQYF.